This TCR beta chain emerged from a study of cytomegalovirus exposure and HLA in healthy donors. Germline assignment: CDR1 MDHEN and CDR2 SYDVKM. The ends lost 6 bases at V and 3 bases at J; junction bases unmatched: 8. The CDR3 covers 15 residues. Study observations and caveats: It was found in a later analysis that first-cohort TCR clusters tended to co-occur in the 120 validation repertoires.

Measured with immunoSEQ multiplex PCR; TCRdb has only the in-frame clones, and not every one. The data contain 70,000 or so clones, 94% of them singletons. As to this clone: Its antigen is as yet unknown.

The chain joins TRBV28 to TRBJ2-7; 10 nucleotides line up with TRBD1. The receptor's source is a woman aged 18-29 years in good health and CMV-seronegative. Sequenced sample: PBMCs. Written as DNA, the CDR3 is TGTGCCAGCAGCCCGCCGGGACAGGGGATCTACGAGCAGTACTTC. Translating gives CASSPPGQGIYEQYF.